The source of this T cell receptor (beta chain) is a study of T cell changes during pregnancy in multiple sclerosis. The germline gives CDR1 MNHNS, CDR2 SASEGT. V was shortened by 0 bases and J by 0 bases, with 21 bases between the two germline ends. The CDR3 length is 20 residues. Data came from immunoSEQ multiplex PCR; TCRdb stores just in-frame clones and leaves some out. The sample has tens of thousands of clones; roughly 88% are singletons. Here the sequenced sample was peripheral blood, taken in the third trimester of pregnancy. This TCR derives from a female donor with multiple sclerosis, enrolled in a pregnancy study. This chain connects TRBV6-1 to TRBJ2-4, with a weak D call TRBD2 (5 bases). CDR3 nucleotides: TGTGCCAGCAGTGAAGCAGTAGTCTGGGAGCTGCTACTAGCCAAAAACATTCAGTACTTC. Translated, it gives CASSEAVVWELLLAKNIQYF.